This T cell receptor beta chain comes out of a study of CD4 T cells in relation to SARS-CoV-2 and coronaviruses. Study outcomes and limitations: Roughly 69% of donors had memory CD4+ clonotypes crossrecognizing SARS-CoV-2 and common cold coronavirus spike.

Note on this clone: Its antigen is as yet unknown.

TCRdb's copy holds only in-frame clones and misses some; the assay was immunoSEQ multiplex PCR. The profile shows tens of thousands of clones, just over 90% of them singletons. The CDR3 contains 15 residues. Germline assignment: CDR1 SGDLS and CDR2 YYNGEE. Unmatched junction bases numbered 6, after V lost 2 bases and J lost 3 bases. This sequence joins TRBV9 and TRBJ1-1; TRBD1 matches 8 bases. The TCR was taken from an adult with COVID-19. Sample: naive CD4+ T cells from PBMCs. Described subset: naive CD4+ T cells isolated by negative enrichment. The CDR3 reads CASSVTGAPDTEAFF. CDR3 bases: TGTGCCAGCAGCGTGACAGGGGCCCCGGACACTGAAGCTTTCTTT. Combining the CDR3 with reference TRBV9 and TRBJ1-1 gives the whole variable domain DSGVTQTPKHLITATGQRVTLRCSPRSGDLSVYWYQQSLDQGLQFLIQYYNGEERAKGNILERFSAQQFPDLHSELNLSSLELGDSALYFCASSVTGAPDTEAFFGQGTRLTVV.